This T cell receptor (beta chain) was recovered during a study of OX40 agonist ivuxolimab in advanced cancers. Study as a whole: Patients' therapy was ivuxolimab, an antibody that acts as an agonist of OX40 (CD134).

Assay used: immunoSEQ multiplex PCR; TCRdb lists only in-frame clones, some missing. The data show 78,000 or so clones, roughly 92% seen once. The CDR3 has 14 residues. Germline V gives CDR1 SGHAT, CDR2 FQNNGV. Trimming left V 5 bases short and J 2 bases short, with 12 bases between. Patients were ineligible given autoimmune disease history or systemic immunosuppression. Points from the study as a whole: Determination of antigen specificity was not performed for the expanded peripheral T cells. At doses 0.1 to 3.0 mg/kg, CD4+ and CD8+ clones expanded.

Turning to this clone: Its antigen is currently unknown.

This specimen consisted of CD4+ or CD8+ T cells sorted from blood, obtained in a trial of the OX40 agonist ivuxolimab. V is TRBV11-2 and J is TRBJ2-5; either TRBD1 or TRBD2 may supply D (5 bases each). The clonotype was recovered from an adult with an advanced solid tumor such as melanoma, head and neck, liver or kidney cancer. The CDR3 is CASSPGRAQETQYF. In DNA form, the CDR3 reads TGTGCCAGCAGCCCAGGGAGAGCACAAGAGACCCAGTACTTC.